The source of this T cell receptor (beta chain) is a study of regulatory T cells in long-lasting Graves disease. As for the study in general: Graves' patients (newly diagnosed) had been on antithyroid drugs under 3 months.

As to time point: newly diagnosed GD, antithyroid drugs for less than 3 months. The authors made the TCR library using RNA they extracted from PBMCs. The V end was cut by 0 bases, the J end by 1 base, with 7 bases between. CDR3 length: 14 residues. The germline V gene has CDR1 SGHRS and CDR2 YFSETQ. This clonotype was seen at least ten times. Arm-PCR with iRepertoire HTBI primers amplified the CDR3 regions for these TCR beta libraries. TCRdb re-called the multiplex PCR reads with MiXCR, one entry per CDR3 protein. Of about 460,000 distinct CDR3 sequences in the sample, approximately 15% are singletons; the top ten hold more than 15%. The same data also went into a second study, on T cells in Graves' hyperthyroidism and ophthalmopathy. That source reports: Carried out on the TCR CDR3, a first-round RT-PCR used the HTBI primer set.

The receptor was isolated from a woman in her forties or fifties with Graves disease. Source: peripheral blood mononuclear cells (PBMCs), taken at new diagnosis, from a patient treated with antithyroid drugs. This sequence joins TRBV5-1 and TRBJ1-1, with TRBD1 as a possible D gene (5 bases). The CDR3 loop reads CASSLVGQNTEAFF. The DNA of the CDR3 is TGCGCCAGCAGCTTGGTCGGACAGAACACTGAAGCTTTCTTT.